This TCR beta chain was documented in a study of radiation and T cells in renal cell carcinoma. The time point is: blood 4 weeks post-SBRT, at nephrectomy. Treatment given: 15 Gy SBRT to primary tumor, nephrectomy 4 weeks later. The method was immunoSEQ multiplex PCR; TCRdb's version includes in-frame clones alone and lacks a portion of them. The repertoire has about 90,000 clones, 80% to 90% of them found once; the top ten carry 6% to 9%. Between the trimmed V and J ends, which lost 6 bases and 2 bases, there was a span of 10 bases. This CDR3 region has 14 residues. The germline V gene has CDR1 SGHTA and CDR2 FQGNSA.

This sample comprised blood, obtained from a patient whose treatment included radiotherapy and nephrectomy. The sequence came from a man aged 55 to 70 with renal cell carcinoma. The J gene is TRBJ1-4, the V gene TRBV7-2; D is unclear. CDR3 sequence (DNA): TGTGCCAGCAGTCAAGACGGCACTAATGAAAAACTGTTTTTT. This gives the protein CASSQDGTNEKLFF. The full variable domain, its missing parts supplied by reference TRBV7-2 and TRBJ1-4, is GAGVSQSPSNKVTEKGKDVELRCDPISGHTALYWYRQSLGQGLEFLIYFQGNSAPDKSGLPSDRFSAERTGGSVSTLTIQRTQQEDSAVYLCASSQDGTNEKLFFGSGTQLSVL.